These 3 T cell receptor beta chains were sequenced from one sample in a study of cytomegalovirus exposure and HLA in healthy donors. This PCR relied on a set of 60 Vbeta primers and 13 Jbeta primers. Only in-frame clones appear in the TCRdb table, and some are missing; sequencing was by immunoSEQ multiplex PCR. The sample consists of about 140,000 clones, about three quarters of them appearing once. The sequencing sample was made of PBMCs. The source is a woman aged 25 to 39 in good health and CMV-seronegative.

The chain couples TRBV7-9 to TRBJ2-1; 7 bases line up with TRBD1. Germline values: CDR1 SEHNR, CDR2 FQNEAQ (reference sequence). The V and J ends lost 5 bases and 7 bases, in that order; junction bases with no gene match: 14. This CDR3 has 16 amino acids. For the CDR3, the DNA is TGTGCCAGCAGCCCCTCTGCTAGTAGGGGGCGAAATGAGCAGTTCTTC. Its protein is CASSPSASRGRNEQFF.

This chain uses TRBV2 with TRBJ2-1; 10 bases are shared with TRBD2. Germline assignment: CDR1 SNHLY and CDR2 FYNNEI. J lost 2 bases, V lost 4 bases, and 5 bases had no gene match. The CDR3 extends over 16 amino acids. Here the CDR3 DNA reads TGTGCCAGCAGTGGAACTAGCGGGATACCCTACAATGAGCAGTTCTTC. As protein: CASSGTSGIPYNEQFF.

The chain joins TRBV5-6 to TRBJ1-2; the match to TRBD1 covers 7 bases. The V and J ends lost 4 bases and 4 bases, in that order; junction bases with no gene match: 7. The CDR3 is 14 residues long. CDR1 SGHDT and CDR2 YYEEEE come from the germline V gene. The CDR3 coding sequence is TGTGCCAGCAGCCTAAGGGGACAGACCTATGGCTACACCTTC. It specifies CASSLRGQTYGYTF. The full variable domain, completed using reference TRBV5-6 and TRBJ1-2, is DAGVTQSPTHLIKTRGQQVTLRCSPKSGHDTVSWYQQALGQGPQFIFQYYEEEERQRGNFPDRFSGHQFPNYSSELNVNALLLGDSALYLCASSLRGQTYGYTFGSGTRLTVV.